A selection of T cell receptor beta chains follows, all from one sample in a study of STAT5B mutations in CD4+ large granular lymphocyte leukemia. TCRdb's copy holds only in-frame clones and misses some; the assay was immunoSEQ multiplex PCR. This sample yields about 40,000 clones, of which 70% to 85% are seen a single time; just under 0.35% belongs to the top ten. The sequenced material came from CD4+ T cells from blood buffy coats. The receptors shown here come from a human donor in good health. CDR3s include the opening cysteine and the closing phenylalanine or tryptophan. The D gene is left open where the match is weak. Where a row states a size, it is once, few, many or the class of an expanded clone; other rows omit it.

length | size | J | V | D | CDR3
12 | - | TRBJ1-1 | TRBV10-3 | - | CAISVFEGPAFF
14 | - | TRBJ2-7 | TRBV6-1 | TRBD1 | CASSEGDRGDEQYF
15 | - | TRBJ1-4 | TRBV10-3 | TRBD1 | CAISPQGAANEKLFF
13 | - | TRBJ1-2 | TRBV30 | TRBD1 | CAWSALSGTVHYF
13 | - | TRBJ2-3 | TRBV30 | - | CALGGGHSDTQYF
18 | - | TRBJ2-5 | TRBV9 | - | CASSVAGGQSVGGETQYF
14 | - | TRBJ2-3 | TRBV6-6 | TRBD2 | CASRASGGADTQYF
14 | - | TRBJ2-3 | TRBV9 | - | CASSAGPRVDTQYF
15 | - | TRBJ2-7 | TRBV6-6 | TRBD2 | CASSPATSGFYEQYF
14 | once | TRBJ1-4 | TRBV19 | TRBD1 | CASSPRQGNEKLFF
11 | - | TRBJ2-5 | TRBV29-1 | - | CSAPSGETQYF
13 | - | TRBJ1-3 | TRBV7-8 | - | CASSLAVLNTIYF
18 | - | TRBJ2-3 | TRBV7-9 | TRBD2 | CASSLAPWRESSADTQYF
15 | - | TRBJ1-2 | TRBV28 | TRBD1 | CASREVGQAYYGYTF
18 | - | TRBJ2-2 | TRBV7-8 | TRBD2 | CASSLRTSGGRSSGELFF
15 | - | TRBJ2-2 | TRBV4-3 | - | CASSQWTANTGELFF
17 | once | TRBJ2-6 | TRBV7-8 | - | CASSLARWGAGANVLTF
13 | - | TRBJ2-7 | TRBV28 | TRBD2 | CATGGITYYEQYF
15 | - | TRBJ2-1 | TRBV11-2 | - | CASSLVPGEGGEQFF
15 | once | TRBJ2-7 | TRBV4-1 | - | CASSQVPGQGYEQHF
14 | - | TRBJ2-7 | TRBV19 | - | CASSRRDSSYEQYF
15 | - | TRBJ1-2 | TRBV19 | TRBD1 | CASSGPGQGVHGYTF
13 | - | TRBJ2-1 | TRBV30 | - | CAWSVLGGSAQFF
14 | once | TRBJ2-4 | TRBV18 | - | CASSRDRAKNIQYF
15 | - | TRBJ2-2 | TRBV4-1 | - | CASRTGLTDTGELFF
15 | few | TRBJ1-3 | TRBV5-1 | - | CASSLGGNSGNTIYF
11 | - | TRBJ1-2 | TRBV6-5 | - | CASSVRDGYTF
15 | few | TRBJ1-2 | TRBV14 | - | CASSQSFGAYYGYTF
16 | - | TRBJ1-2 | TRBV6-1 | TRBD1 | CASSDGRDRGSYGYTF
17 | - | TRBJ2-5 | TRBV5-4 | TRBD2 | CASSTGTSGGHQETQYF
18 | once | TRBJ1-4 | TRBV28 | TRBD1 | CASSLSGTGGGANEKLFF
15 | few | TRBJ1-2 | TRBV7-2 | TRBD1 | CASSIGTEAWNGYTF
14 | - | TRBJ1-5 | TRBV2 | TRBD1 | CASRGTGSNQPQHF
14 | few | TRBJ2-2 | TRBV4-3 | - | CASSQVEGAGELFF
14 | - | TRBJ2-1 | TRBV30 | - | CAWTTDSSYNEQFF
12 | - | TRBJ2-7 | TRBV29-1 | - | CSVEVSSYEQYF
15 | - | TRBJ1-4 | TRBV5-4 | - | CASSWGTVNGEKLFF
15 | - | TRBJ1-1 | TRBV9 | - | CASSAQVGVNTEAFF
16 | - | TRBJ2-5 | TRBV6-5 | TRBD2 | CASSYLRRGVQETQYF
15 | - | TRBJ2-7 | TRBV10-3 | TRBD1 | CAISESTTGGDEQYF
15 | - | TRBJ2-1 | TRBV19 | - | CASSIDPNEYNEQFF
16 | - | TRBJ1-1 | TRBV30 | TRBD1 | CAWSLDPGQVNTEAFF
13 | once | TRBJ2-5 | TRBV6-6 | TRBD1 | CASSGQGAETQYF